This is a list of T cell receptor beta chains from one sample in a study of cytomegalovirus exposure and HLA in healthy donors. Here immunoSEQ multiplex PCR was the method, and the copy in TCRdb shows in-frame clones only, minus some. This repertoire shows about 130,000 clones, around 77% found once; its top ten account for approximately 1.2%. Sequenced input: PBMCs. These receptors were obtained from a man aged 45 to 65 in good health and CMV-seronegative. Both conserved end residues are part of each CDR3. A D gene is named only where the DNA matches it firmly. The size entry is marked missing in some rows and otherwise reads once, few, many or a size class.

d_gene	abundance	len	v_gene	j_gene	CDR3nt	CDR3aa
NA	NA	13	TRBV5-5	TRBJ2-7	TGTGCCAGCGTGGATCTGAGGGCCCACGAGCAGTACTTC	CASVDLRAHEQYF
NA	NA	11	TRBV20-1	TRBJ1-3	TGCAGCGGGGTCTCTGGAAACACCATATATTTT	CSGVSGNTIYF
TRBD1	NA	13	TRBV6-5	TRBJ2-7	TGTGCCAGCAGAGACAGGGTCATGGGTGGGCAGTACTTC	CASRDRVMGGQYF
NA	NA	13	TRBV7-9	TRBJ1-4	TGTGCCAGCAGCTTACAACCGGGTGAAAAACTGTTTTTT	CASSLQPGEKLFF
NA	NA	14	TRBV6-5	TRBJ2-7	TGTGCCAGCAGTTACTGGGGCGTTACCTACGAGCAGTACTTC	CASSYWGVTYEQYF
NA	NA	15	TRBV19	TRBJ2-5	TGTGCCAGTAGTACAAAAGGGCAGGGTCCAGAGACCCAGTACTTC	CASSTKGQGPETQYF
NA	NA	17	TRBV5-1	TRBJ2-1	TGCGCCAGCAGCTTGGACCAGCGGAGGAGCTCCTACAATGAGCAGTTCTTC	CASSLDQRRSSYNEQFF
TRBD1	NA	15	TRBV5-4	TRBJ1-2	TGTGCCAGCAGCCCCGCTACAGACAGGGGCGGTGGCTACACCTTC	CASSPATDRGGGYTF
TRBD1	NA	17	TRBV2	TRBJ1-3	TGTGCCAGCAGTGAGACGGGGACAGGGGGCTATGGAAACACCATATATTTT	CASSETGTGGYGNTIYF
TRBD2	NA	16	TRBV5-4	TRBJ2-3	TGTGCCAGCAGCTTGGAAGCGGGAGGTTTGACAGATACGCAGTATTTT	CASSLEAGGLTDTQYF
NA	NA	14	TRBV19	TRBJ1-1	TGTGCCAGTAGCCATCCCGGGAGGAACACTGAAGCTTTCTTT	CASSHPGRNTEAFF
NA	NA	15	TRBV9	TRBJ2-1	TGTGCCAGCAGCGTATTGGGGGGGCAAAATAGTGAGCAGTTCTTC	CASSVLGGQNSEQFF
TRBD1	NA	12	TRBV10-3	TRBJ1-1	TGTGCCATCGGAGACAGGGGCACTGAAGCTTTCTTT	CAIGDRGTEAFF
NA	NA	15	TRBV5-4	TRBJ2-3	TGTGCCAGCAGCTTTGACAGGTTTAGCACAGATACGCAGTATTTT	CASSFDRFSTDTQYF
TRBD1	NA	14	TRBV25-1	TRBJ2-1	TGTGCCAGCAGTGAAAGGACAGGGACCCATGAGCAGTTCTTC	CASSERTGTHEQFF
NA	once	15	TRBV5-1	TRBJ2-3	TGCGCCAGCAGCTTGGACAGTTCCCCCTGGGATACGCAGTATTTT	CASSLDSSPWDTQYF
NA	NA	15	TRBV13	TRBJ2-2	TGTGCCAGCAGAGTAGCTGGCAGCCTGTCCGGGGAGCTGTTTTTT	CASRVAGSLSGELFF
TRBD1	once	15	TRBV7-2	TRBJ1-5	TGTGCCAGCAGCCTACGGACAGGGGTTAATCAGCCCCAGCATTTT	CASSLRTGVNQPQHF
NA	few	17	TRBV29-1	TRBJ2-6	TGCAGCGTTACGGGTCCAACAAGTCGCTCTGGGGCCAACGTCCTGACTTTC	CSVTGPTSRSGANVLTF
NA	NA	15	TRBV7-9	TRBJ2-6	TGTGCCAGCAGTGGGACACCCCTCGGGGCCAACGTCCTGACTTTC	CASSGTPLGANVLTF
TRBD2	NA	16	TRBV4-1	TRBJ2-1	TGCGCCAGCAGCCCCTCCGAGCGGGAGGTTTACAATGAGCAGTTCTTC	CASSPSEREVYNEQFF
NA	NA	14	TRBV30	TRBJ2-3	TGTGCCTCCGACGGGATTACTTACACAGATACGCAGTATTTT	CASDGITYTDTQYF
NA	NA	14	TRBV6-5	TRBJ1-6	TGTGCCAGCAGTAGGACAGAGATTAATTCACCCCTCCACTTT	CASSRTEINSPLHF
TRBD2	NA	13	TRBV7-2	TRBJ2-7	TGTGCCAGCAGCCCACAGCGGGGAGGCGAGCAGTACTTC	CASSPQRGGEQYF
TRBD2	NA	15	TRBV27	TRBJ2-7	TGTGCCAGCAGTCCTCTGCGGGAGCGGGCCTACGAGCAGTACTTC	CASSPLRERAYEQYF
TRBD1	few	19	TRBV2	TRBJ2-6	TGTGCCAGCAGTACTAAGGGGGACAGTTCTATCTCTGGGGCCAACGTCCTGACTTTC	CASSTKGDSSISGANVLTF
NA	once	11	TRBV20-1	TRBJ2-5	TGCAGTGGGACTGTACAAGAGACCCAGTACTTC	CSGTVQETQYF
NA	NA	15	TRBV5-3	TRBJ2-7	TGTGCCAGAAGCTTGGGAGTGGCGGCCTCCTACGAGCAGTACTTC	CARSLGVAASYEQYF
NA	NA	13	TRBV7-3	TRBJ1-5	TGTGCCAGCAGCTTACAACCAGATCAGCCCCAGCATTTT	CASSLQPDQPQHF
NA	NA	13	TRBV19	TRBJ1-1	TGTGCCAGCAAAGCTCATGGGGCGTTTGGAGCTTTCTTT	CASKAHGAFGAFF